This T cell receptor (beta chain) was obtained from a study of Ad26.COV2.S vaccination and SARS-CoV-2 variants. This clone was observed once. What it binds is not known. Findings and limits, study-wide: Across vaccine and placebo recipients, the breadth of non-spike TCRs was similar.

The treatment denotes: some 20 received Ad26.COV2.S at low or high dose, single or two shots; 5 received placebo; per-sample allocation not given. The investigators took samples on day 63 after the first vaccine or placebo injection. Clones were read by immunoSEQ multiplex PCR, and TCRdb kept only the in-frame ones, dropping some. The sample has about 440,000 clones; about nine tenths are singletons. J gave up 0 bases and V 6 bases, and 12 bases lay outside the gene matches. Germline assignment: CDR1 SNHLY and CDR2 FYNNEI. This CDR3 has 18 residues. Here the sequenced sample was peripheral blood, taken in a trial of Ad26.COV2.S vaccine versus placebo. This sequence joins TRBV2 and TRBJ2-1; 9 bases are a match to TRBD2. This TCR came from a person between 18 and 59 years old who received the Ad26.COV2.S COVID-19 vaccine or a placebo. The CDR3 sequence: CASRGREGITSSYNEQFF. The DNA of the CDR3 is TGTGCCAGCAGGGGGCGGGAGGGGATAACGAGCTCCTACAATGAGCAGTTCTTC.